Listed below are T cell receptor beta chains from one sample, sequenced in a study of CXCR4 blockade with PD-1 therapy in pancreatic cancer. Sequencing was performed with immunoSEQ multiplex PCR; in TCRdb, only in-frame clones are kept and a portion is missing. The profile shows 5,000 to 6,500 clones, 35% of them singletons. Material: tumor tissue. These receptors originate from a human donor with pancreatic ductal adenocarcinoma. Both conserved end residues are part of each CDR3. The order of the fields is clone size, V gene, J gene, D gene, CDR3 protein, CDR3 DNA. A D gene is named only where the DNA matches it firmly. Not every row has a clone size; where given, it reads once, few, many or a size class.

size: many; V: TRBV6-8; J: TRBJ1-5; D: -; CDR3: CASSRTGKYQPQHF; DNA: TGTGCCAGCAGCCGTACAGGGAAATATCAGCCCCAGCATTTT
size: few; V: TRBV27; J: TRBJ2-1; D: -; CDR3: CASSLYIGAGNEQFF; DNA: TGTGCCAGCAGTTTATATATTGGGGCTGGCAATGAGCAGTTCTTC
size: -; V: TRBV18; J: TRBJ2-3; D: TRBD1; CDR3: CASSTYTGTGGNTDTQYF; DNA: TGTGCCAGCTCAACCTATACCGGGACAGGGGGCAACACAGATACGCAGTATTTT
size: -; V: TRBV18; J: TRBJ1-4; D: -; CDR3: CASSLPADNLFF; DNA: TGTGCCAGCTCACTACCGGCAGACAACCTGTTTTTT
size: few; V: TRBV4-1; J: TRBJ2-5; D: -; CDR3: CASSDTRTLAQETQYF; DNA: TGCGCCAGCAGTGACACTAGGACTCTGGCCCAAGAGACCCAGTACTTC
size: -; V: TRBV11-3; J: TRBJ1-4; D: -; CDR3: CASSLTGTNEKLFF; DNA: TGTGCCAGCAGCTTAACGGGTACTAATGAAAAACTGTTTTTT
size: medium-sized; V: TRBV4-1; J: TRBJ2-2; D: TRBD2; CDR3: CASSQMTSGSRNTGELFF; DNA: TGCGCCAGCAGCCAGATGACTAGCGGGAGTCGGAACACCGGGGAGCTGTTTTTT
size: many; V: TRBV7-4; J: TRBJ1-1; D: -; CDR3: CASSLMDGAEAFF; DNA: TGTGCCAGCAGCTTAATGGACGGTGCTGAAGCTTTCTTT
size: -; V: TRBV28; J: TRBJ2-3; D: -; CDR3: CASSFAGSDTQYF; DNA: TGTGCCAGCAGTTTCGCAGGGTCAGATACGCAGTATTTT
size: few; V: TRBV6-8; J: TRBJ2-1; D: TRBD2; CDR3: CATGTTYNEQFF; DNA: TGTGCCACCGGGACTACCTACAATGAGCAGTTCTTC
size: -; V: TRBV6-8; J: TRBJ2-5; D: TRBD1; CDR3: CAIRPGQGAQETQYF; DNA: TGTGCCATCAGGCCGGGACAGGGGGCCCAAGAGACCCAGTACTTC
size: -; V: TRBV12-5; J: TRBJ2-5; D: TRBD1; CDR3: CASANSGGTETQYF; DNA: TGTGCTAGTGCCAATTCAGGGGGCACGGAGACCCAGTACTTC
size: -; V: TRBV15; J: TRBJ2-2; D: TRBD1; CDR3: CATSPRAGTGATGELFF; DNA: TGTGCCACCAGCCCCCGCGCGGGGACAGGGGCCACCGGGGAGCTGTTTTTT
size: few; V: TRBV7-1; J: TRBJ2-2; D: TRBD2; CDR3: CASSYTSAGELFF; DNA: TGTGCCAGCAGCTATACTAGCGCCGGGGAGCTGTTTTTT
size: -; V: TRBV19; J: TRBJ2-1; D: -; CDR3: CASSILNEQFF; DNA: TGTGCCAGTAGTATCTTGAATGAGCAGTTCTTC
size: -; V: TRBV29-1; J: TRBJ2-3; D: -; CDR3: CSVVIVMGDTQYF; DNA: TGCAGCGTTGTAATAGTTATGGGAGATACGCAGTATTTT
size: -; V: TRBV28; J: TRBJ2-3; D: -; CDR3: CASSLPGDTQYF; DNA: TGTGCCAGCAGTTTACCGGGCGATACGCAGTATTTT
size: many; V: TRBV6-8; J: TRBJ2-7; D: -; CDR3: CAISVQDFYEQYF; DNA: TGTGCCATCAGTGTACAGGATTTTTACGAGCAGTACTTC
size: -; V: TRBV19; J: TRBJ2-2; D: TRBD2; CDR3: CASSTQRLAGMTGELFF; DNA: TGTGCCAGTAGTACCCAGAGACTAGCGGGAATGACCGGGGAGCTGTTTTTT
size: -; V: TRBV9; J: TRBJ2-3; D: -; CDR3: CASTAFEGTQYF; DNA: TGTGCCAGCACCGCCTTCGAAGGTACGCAGTATTTT
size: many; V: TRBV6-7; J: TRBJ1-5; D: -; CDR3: CASRTQGAGGQPQHF; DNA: TGTGCCAGCAGAACACAGGGTGCGGGGGGGCAGCCCCAGCATTTT
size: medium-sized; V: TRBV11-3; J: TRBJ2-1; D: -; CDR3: CASRPPSALWNEQFF; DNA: TGTGCCAGCAGGCCCCCGTCGGCGTTGTGGAATGAGCAGTTCTTC
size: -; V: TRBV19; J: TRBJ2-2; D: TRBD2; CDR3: CASSILSGDTGELFF; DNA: TGTGCCAGTAGTATTTTAAGCGGGGACACCGGGGAGCTGTTTTTT
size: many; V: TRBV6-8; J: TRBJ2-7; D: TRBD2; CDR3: CASSGLTSGLHEQYF; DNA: TGTGCCAGCAGTGGCCTGACTAGCGGTCTCCACGAGCAGTACTTC
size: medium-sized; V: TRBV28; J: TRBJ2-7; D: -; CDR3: CASSSPGTPRGYEQYF; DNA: TGTGCCAGCAGTTCACCCGGGACACCGAGGGGCTACGAGCAGTACTTC